Below, 9 T cell receptor beta chains from the same sample are listed, as sequenced in a study of blood T cell repertoires in COVID-19. The method was immunoSEQ multiplex PCR; TCRdb's version includes in-frame clones alone and lacks a portion of them. This sample yields approximately 150,000 clones, of which approximately 80% are seen a single time; about 15% belongs to the top ten. Sample: peripheral blood. Receptors originate from a man in his forties or fifties with acute or convalescent COVID-19.

The chain recombines TRBV5-1 with TRBJ2-7; a possible D gene is TRBD1 (7 bases). Germline CDR1 and CDR2: SGHRS and YFSETQ. Trimming cost V 1 base and J 4 bases, with 12 bases left between them. CDR3 size: 14 residues. The CDR3 coding sequence is TGCGCCAGCAGCTTGACCAGGGGGGAATACGAGCAGTACTTC. This codes for CASSLTRGEYEQYF.

This chain links TRBV7-2 with TRBJ1-2; TRBD1 matches 9 bases. V lost 5 bases, J lost 8 bases, and 6 bases stayed unmatched. The CDR3 is 13 amino acids. The V gene's germline CDR1 is SGHTA and CDR2 FQGNSA. The CDR3 DNA is TGTGCCAGCAGCCCACAGGGGGCTGAAGGCTACACCTTC. It codes for CASSPQGAEGYTF. Looking up the rest from reference TRBV7-2 and TRBJ1-2 gives the full variable domain: GAGVSQSPSNKVTEKGKDVELRCDPISGHTALYWYRQSLGQGLEFLIYFQGNSAPDKSGLPSDRFSAERTGGSVSTLTIQRTQQEDSAVYLCASSPQGAEGYTFGSGTRLTVV.

This chain uses TRBV6-5 with TRBJ2-7, with 9 bases lining up with TRBD2. Trimming cost V 4 bases and J 1 base; bases outside gene matches: 2. This CDR3 contains 14 residues. Germline loops: CDR1 MNHEY, CDR2 SVGAGI. CDR3 in amino acids: CASSLAGVSYEQYF. CDR3 coding DNA: TGTGCCAGCAGTTTAGCGGGGGTTTCCTACGAGCAGTACTTC.

The chain links TRBV2 to TRBJ1-4; the match to TRBD1 covers 7 bases. Trimming removed 6 bases from V and 3 bases from J; junction bases left unmatched: 10. CDR1 is SNHLY and CDR2 is FYNNEI in the germline V gene. The CDR3 length is 16 residues. The CDR3 nucleotides are TGTGCCAGCAGCGGAAAATCTGGGACAGCTAATGAAAAACTGTTTTTT. Its translation: CASSGKSGTANEKLFF. The variable domain in full, completed from reference TRBV2 and TRBJ1-4, reads EPEVTQTPSHQVTQMGQEVILRCVPISNHLYFYWYRQILGQKVEFLVSFYNNEISEKSEIFDDQFSVERPDGSNFTLKIRSTKLEDSAMYFCASSGKSGTANEKLFFGSGTQLSVL.

V is TRBV6-1 and J is TRBJ1-2; D remains ambiguous. There are 18 residues in the CDR3. Trimming shortened V by 3 bases and J by 2 bases, and 22 bases separated the two germline ends. Germline lookup yields CDR1 MNHNS and CDR2 SASEGT. Written as DNA, the CDR3 is TGTGCCAGCAGTGATCTTTGGGCTGGATCTGGGCCAAACTATGGCTACACCTTC. This gives the protein CASSDLWAGSGPNYGYTF.

This chain uses TRBV7-8 with TRBJ2-1; TRBD2 might be the D (6 bases). The V gene lost 5 bases and the J gene lost 9 bases, with 11 bases spanning the gap. This CDR3 has 12 residues. CDR1 and CDR2 from the germline V gene are SGHVS and FQNEAQ. The CDR3 sequence: CASSRLVGEQFF. The CDR3 nucleotides read TGTGCCAGCAGCCGACTAGTCGGTGAGCAGTTCTTC.

CDR3 nucleotide sequence: TGTGCCAGCAGCTTGGTGGGACAGGGGGGTGGCTACACCTTC. Protein: CASSLVGQGGGYTF. The chain couples TRBV5-6 to TRBJ1-2; 11 nucleotides align to TRBD1. CDR3 length equals 14 residues. Germline trimming cut 0 bases from V and 7 bases from J; bases unmatched to any gene: 2. Germline CDR1 and CDR2: SGHDT and YYEEEE.

This rearrangement joins TRBV18 to TRBJ2-7, with D tentatively TRBD2 (5 bases). Germline loops: CDR1 KGHSH, CDR2 LQKENI. This CDR3 comprises 15 residues. The V gene lost 2 bases and the J gene lost 5 bases, with 16 bases spanning the gap. This CDR3 reads CASSPFRGGKHEQYF. CDR3 coding DNA: TGTGCCAGCTCACCATTTCGGGGTGGTAAACACGAGCAGTACTTC.

This sequence joins TRBV10-3 and TRBJ2-1; 12 nucleotides agree with TRBD1. Unmatched junction bases numbered 13, after V lost 0 bases and J lost 4 bases. CDR1 and CDR2 from the germline V gene are ENHRY and SYGVKD. The CDR3 runs 20 residues. CDR3 in DNA: TGTGCCATCAGTGAGTCGGGACAGGGGGCAACTAGCGGGGTTTACAATGAGCAGTTCTTC. This translates into CAISESGQGATSGVYNEQFF.